The entry below gives a single T cell receptor (beta chain) sequence along with its context. Its antigen is still unknown. The assay was run at deep level. Under the authors' procedure: ImmunoSEQ output held junction-only sequences without quality scores, so filtering differed. Using immunoSEQ multiplex PCR, the repertoire was profiled, and TCRdb retains in-frame clones only, with some absent. The V and J calls and clone size were taken over from that table, and D and trimming were inferred from the DNA. The data hold almost 750,000 clones, with 72% observed a single time. Recent acute infections and vaccinations were absent in the healthy HIV-negative adult donors. V was cut by 3 bases and J by 13 bases, with 10 bases left in between. The CDR3 has 11 residues. Germline V lookup: CDR1 ENHRY, CDR2 SYGVKD. The data were taken from a study of shared clonotypes between healthy human individuals. Study results and limitations: Clonotypes that were shared across a few donors made up around 4.6% of naive CD4 clonotypes.

The sequencing sample was made of memory CD4+ T cells sorted from blood. As to subset: CD45RA-negative fraction. This clonotype was obtained from a woman in her twenties or thirties in good health. This sequence joins TRBV10-3 and TRBJ1-3; possibly TRBD1 for D (6 bases). The DNA of the CDR3 is TGTGCCATCAGTGACACAGGGATGATATATTTT. It yields the protein CAISDTGMIYF.